These T cell receptor beta chains were read from a single sample in a study of T cell responses to AZD1222 COVID-19 vaccine. Some clones are missing from TCRdb's copy, which holds only in-frame ones; the method was immunoSEQ multiplex PCR. The sample carries under 200,000 clones, roughly 88% recorded once. Sequencing was performed on peripheral blood, taken 28 days after the second AZD1222 dose. The receptors shown here come from an adult who received the AZD1222 COVID-19 vaccine. Both conserved end residues are part of each CDR3. The D gene is left open where the match is weak. The size entry is marked missing in some rows and otherwise reads once, few, many or a size class.

v_gene	j_gene	abundance	d_gene	CDR3nt	CDR3aa
TRBV18	TRBJ1-1	.	.	TGTGCCAGCTCATATTCTCCGGGCGGGAACACTGAAGCTTTCTTT	CASSYSPGGNTEAFF
TRBV2	TRBJ2-3	.	TRBD1	TGTGCCAGCAAAGGGACAGGGAGCACAGATACGCAGTATTTT	CASKGTGSTDTQYF
TRBV7-8	TRBJ1-2	.	.	TGTGCCAGCAGCTTACAGGGAGATGGCTACACCTTC	CASSLQGDGYTF
TRBV6-5	TRBJ2-1	.	.	TGTGCCAGCAGTTGGGACTCATTCAACTACAATGAGCAGTTCTTC	CASSWDSFNYNEQFF
TRBV4-1	TRBJ2-5	once	TRBD2	TGCGCCAGCAGAGCTAGCGGGGGGCCGATCGGAGAGACCCAGTACTTC	CASRASGGPIGETQYF
TRBV30	TRBJ2-5	.	TRBD1	TGTGCCTGGAGTGGCCGGGACAGGGGCTTTCAAGAGACCCAGTACTTC	CAWSGRDRGFQETQYF
TRBV2	TRBJ2-2	.	TRBD2	TGTGCCAGCAGCCGGACTAGCGGGGGGTCGAACACCGGGGAGCTGTTTTTT	CASSRTSGGSNTGELFF
TRBV27	TRBJ1-4	.	TRBD1	TGTGCCAGCAGTTCCGACAGGGTTGATGAAAAACTGTTTTTT	CASSSDRVDEKLFF
TRBV19	TRBJ2-2	.	.	TGTGCCAGTAGTATTTCCGGCACCGGGGAGCTGTTTTTT	CASSISGTGELFF
TRBV4-2	TRBJ2-7	.	TRBD1	TGTGCCAGCAGCCAAAAAGGGACAGGGGGCGAGCAGTACTTC	CASSQKGTGGEQYF
TRBV14	TRBJ1-1	.	.	TGTGCCAGCAGCCAATCCGGGATGAACACTGAAGCTTTCTTT	CASSQSGMNTEAFF
TRBV19	TRBJ2-3	once	.	TGTGCCAGTAGTATAGTTTGGGGGGTCACAGATACGCAGTATTTT	CASSIVWGVTDTQYF
TRBV6-5	TRBJ1-1	once	.	TGTGCCAGCAGGGGGACTCCGGGGTTAGCTTTCTTT	CASRGTPGLAFF
TRBV27	TRBJ1-1	.	.	TGTGCCAGCAGTTCGGGGGAAACTGAAGCTTTCTTT	CASSSGETEAFF
TRBV12-3/TRBV12-4	TRBJ2-5	once	TRBD1	TGTGCCAGCGGAATGGACAGGTGGAAGACCCAGTACTTC	CASGMDRWKTQYF
TRBV7-6	TRBJ2-7	.	.	TGTGCCAGCAGCTTACGGACGATGGACGAGCAGTACTTC	CASSLRTMDEQYF
TRBV5-1	TRBJ2-7	few	TRBD2	TGCGCCAGCAGCTTGGACGGGGGGTTCTACGAGCAGTACTTC	CASSLDGGFYEQYF
TRBV11-1	TRBJ1-1	.	.	TGTGCCAGCAGCCCATACCAGGGTTGGGCTTTCTTT	CASSPYQGWAFF
TRBV19	TRBJ2-1	.	TRBD2	TGTGCCAGTAGTATGTCCCCCGCGACTAGCGGGGCAGGTGAGCAGTTCTTC	CASSMSPATSGAGEQFF
TRBV11-1	TRBJ1-1	.	.	TGTGCCAGCAGCCCAACTCGGGGGATGAACACTGAAGCTTTCTTT	CASSPTRGMNTEAFF
TRBV6-5	TRBJ1-4	.	.	TGTGCCAGCAGGCGCGGACCAACAACTAATGAAAAACTGTTTTTT	CASRRGPTTNEKLFF
TRBV5-1	TRBJ2-7	.	.	TGCGCCAGCAGCTCAACGGGACGCCCCGAGCAGTACTTC	CASSSTGRPEQYF
TRBV6-5	TRBJ1-6	.	.	TGTGCCAGCAGAGGGGACCGTGGAACCCTCCACTTT	CASRGDRGTLHF
TRBV20-1	TRBJ2-5	.	.	TGCAGTGCTAGTCTCGGGCAGTCCCAAGAGACCCAGTACTTC	CSASLGQSQETQYF
TRBV11-3	TRBJ2-2	.	TRBD1	TGTGCCAGCAGCTTCGGACAGGGTTTCGGCGGGGAGCTGTTTTTT	CASSFGQGFGGELFF
TRBV6-1	TRBJ1-6	.	.	TGTGCCAGCAGTGAAGCAGGAGGGTCTAATTCACCCCTCCACTTT	CASSEAGGSNSPLHF
TRBV3-1/TRBV3-2	TRBJ1-4	.	.	TGTGCCAGCAGCCAAGGGACGCGCGAAAAACTGTTTTTT	CASSQGTREKLFF
TRBV6-5	TRBJ1-2	once	.	TGTGCCAGCAGTTCACAGCGATCGTCTCCCTATGGCTACACCTTC	CASSSQRSSPYGYTF
TRBV2	TRBJ1-2	few	.	TGTGCCAGCAGTGAAGGGGGGCTGGGTGGCTACACCTTC	CASSEGGLGGYTF
TRBV18	TRBJ1-2	.	.	TGTGCCAGCTCCCTAGACCACCAAGCTAACTATGGCTACACCTTC	CASSLDHQANYGYTF
TRBV11-2	TRBJ1-1	.	.	TGTGCCAGCAGCCTACAGGGTGGGTACACTGAAGCTTTCTTT	CASSLQGGYTEAFF
TRBV2	TRBJ1-6	.	.	TGTGCCAGCAGTCACATCAGAACAGCCGGGACAAATAATTCACCCCTCCACTTT	CASSHIRTAGTNNSPLHF
TRBV9	TRBJ1-5	.	.	TGTGCCAGCAGCGTAGGGGCTGAGGTGTATCAGCCCCAGCATTTT	CASSVGAEVYQPQHF
TRBV6-5	TRBJ1-6	.	.	TGTGCCAGCAGCCAATTAGGGGGTATGGGTTCACCCCTCCACTTT	CASSQLGGMGSPLHF
TRBV7-2	TRBJ1-6	.	TRBD1	TGTGCCAGCAGCTTAGGACAGGGGATTAATTCACCCCTCCACTTT	CASSLGQGINSPLHF
TRBV14	TRBJ1-4	.	.	TGTGCCAGCAGCCAGTTTCAGGGAGGGCGAAATGAAAAACTGTTTTTT	CASSQFQGGRNEKLFF
TRBV6-6	TRBJ2-7	.	.	TGTGCCAGCAGCCCTCGACCGCCGCCGTACGAGCAGTACTTC	CASSPRPPPYEQYF
TRBV5-6	TRBJ2-1	.	.	TGTGCCAGCAGCTTGGCTAGGGAGCAGTTCTTC	CASSLAREQFF
TRBV15	TRBJ1-5	once	TRBD1	TGTGCCACCAGCCATAGGACAGGCGGTCAGCCCCAGCATTTT	CATSHRTGGQPQHF
TRBV7-8	TRBJ2-7	.	.	TGTGCCAGCAGCTTAGTTAGGCTCAACGACGAGCAGTACTTC	CASSLVRLNDEQYF
TRBV4-2	TRBJ1-4	.	TRBD1	TGTGCCAGCAGCCAACCTGCCGGGACAGGGGTTGAAAAACTGTTTTTT	CASSQPAGTGVEKLFF
TRBV30	TRBJ1-1	.	.	TGTGCCTGGAATAAATTTAGCAGGGCTTTCTTT	CAWNKFSRAFF
TRBV7-9	TRBJ2-7	.	TRBD2	TGTGCCAGCAGCTTAACCCGGGACTATTTCTCCGAGCAGTACTTC	CASSLTRDYFSEQYF
TRBV9	TRBJ2-7	.	TRBD1	TGTGCCAGCAGCGGACAGGGCTCCTACGAGCAGTACTTC	CASSGQGSYEQYF
TRBV13	TRBJ1-2	many	.	TGTGCCAGCAGCTTGGGGGACGACTATGGCTACACCTTC	CASSLGDDYGYTF
TRBV25-1	TRBJ2-5	.	TRBD1	TGTGCCAGCAGTGAAAACAGGGGCCTCGAGTACTTC	CASSENRGLEYF
TRBV5-4	TRBJ1-1	.	.	TGTGCCAGCAGCTTGAGTTCCAGGCTGAACACTGAAGCTTTCTTT	CASSLSSRLNTEAFF
TRBV5-1	TRBJ1-1	.	.	TGCGCCAGCAGCTTCCAGGGACACCCTGAAGCTTTCTTT	CASSFQGHPEAFF
TRBV3-1/TRBV3-2	TRBJ2-7	.	.	TGTGCCAGCAGCCAAGTTACCGGGGTCTCATCGACGGAGCAGTACTTC	CASSQVTGVSSTEQYF
TRBV28	TRBJ1-2	once	.	TGTGCCAGCAGTTTATATCAGAGTGGCTACACCTTC	CASSLYQSGYTF